This T cell receptor (beta chain) emerged from a study of blood T cells in healthy people across ages. Across the study: Through template switching, about one barcoded beta molecule was captured per two T cells, as measured in model experiments.

This CDR3 is 15 amino acids long. Per germline, CDR1 DFQATT and CDR2 SNEGSKA (reference sequence). Trimming removed 5 bases from V and 2 bases from J; junction bases left unmatched: 9. The second PCR ran about 6 to 12 cycles with a sample-barcoded 5' primer and J-beta primers. TCRdb passed the 5' RACE reads through MiXCR, listing each CDR3 protein once. Of under 2 million distinct CDR3 sequences in the sample, 30% to 35% are singletons; the top ten hold about 11%. The source material was blood. The TCR was taken from a woman aged 30 to 39 in good health. This chain links TRBV20-1 with TRBJ2-7; 10 bases line up with TRBD1. CDR3 DNA sequence: TGCAGTGCTCCCTCCCGGGACAGGGGTCCCTACGAGCAGTACTTC. Translation gives CSAPSRDRGPYEQYF.